This T cell receptor beta chain was recorded in a study of technical replicates of blood from a few donors (dated 2017 in TCRdb). From its cysteine to its phenylalanine, the CDR3 spans 14 amino acids. The only DNA kept is the CDR3, 42 bases in frame from the first base. V lost 0 bases and J lost 4 bases; the stretch between them is 9 bases long. CDR1 is given as MNHEY and CDR2 as SVGAGI, both from the germline V gene. On this clone itself: The antigen this receptor binds is unknown. No much larger clonotype is one base removed from it; base qualities were not supplied.

Libraries came from the immunoSEQ multiplex PCR assay. Not all clones reach the TCRdb copy of this immuneACCESS table, which keeps in-frame sequences only. Checked studies attribute under half of the gap to unresolved V genes and leave the rest unexplained. The sample has 70,000 to 85,000 clones on record, approximately 92% of them singletons. Approximately 0.39% of the sample lies in the top ten. The rearranged chain carries TRBV6-5 and TRBJ1-2; a weak D assignment points to TRBD1 (5 bases agree). The specimen was T cells isolated from PBMCs. This receptor was taken from a human donor in good health. CDR3 sequence: CASSYSKGAYGYTF. The DNA sequence is as follows: TGTGCCAGCAGTTACTCGAAAGGGGCCTATGGCTACACCTTC.